This T cell receptor (beta chain) is from a study of shared clonotypes between healthy human individuals. The wider study: Contributing individuals were a couple of females and three males aged 18 to 49.

Trimming shortened V by 1 base and J by 6 bases, and 15 bases separated the two germline ends. CDR3 size: 16 residues. The germline V gene has CDR1 SNHLY and CDR2 FYNNEI. The genomic DNA of each subset was split evenly across several immunoSEQ plates. Here immunoSEQ multiplex PCR was the method, and the copy in TCRdb shows in-frame clones only, minus some. The sample lists 450,000 to 600,000 clones; approximately 79% were seen once. Participating donors were healthy, HIV-negative adults free of recent acute infections or vaccinations. This clonotype was obtained from a woman aged 40 to 50 in good health. Some clones in this sample may be carry-over from other donors' samples. V gene TRBV2 combines with J gene TRBJ1-4; D remains ambiguous. Sequences were obtained from PBMCs. This CDR3 reads CASSEGEGGSDEKLFF. CDR3 in DNA: TGTGCCAGCAGTGAAGGGGAGGGAGGTTCGGATGAAAAACTGTTTTTT.